The clone carrying this T cell receptor beta chain was detected ten times or more. Uncontrolled infections, other autoimmune diseases, pregnancy or lactation led to exclusion of patients. Used for diagnoses were clinical symptoms, serum thyroxine and TRAb, thyroid ultrasound and orbital computed tomography. TCR beta CDR3 sequences were amplified from RNA transcripts. The HTBI set primed first-round TCR CDR3 RT-PCR. Each CDR3 protein gets one entry after TCRdb re-called the multiplex PCR reads with MiXCR. The data contain about 360,000 distinct CDR3 sequences, approximately 13% of them singletons. Germline V gene lookup returns CDR1 SGHRS and CDR2 YFSETQ. The CDR3 runs 18 residues. J lost 8 bases, V lost 2 bases, and 14 bases had no gene match. The sample is drawn from a study of T cells in Graves' hyperthyroidism and ophthalmopathy.

The sequenced sample consisted of blood. The sequence derives from a woman between 18 and 30 years old with Graves' hyperthyroidism. The V gene is TRBV5-1, the J gene TRBJ2-1, with 12 bases matching TRBD2. In nucleotides, the CDR3 is TGCGCCAGCAGCTTTGTTCCGGCTCGGAGACTAGCGGGGGATGAGCAGTTCTTC. Translation gives CASSFVPARRLAGDEQFF.